The 28 T cell receptor beta chains presented below share a single source sample, sequenced in a study of identical twins. TCRdb itself ran the 5' RACE reads through MiXCR, one entry per CDR3 protein. This table holds 1.5 million to 2 million distinct CDR3 sequences, about 32% found once. Sequenced input: cord blood. The source of these receptors is a newborn girl in good health.

CDR3 sequence reads: CASSIGTGGGADTQYF. CDR3 coding DNA: TGTGCCAGTAGTATCGGGACAGGGGGCGGAGCAGATACGCAGTATTTT. The genes are TRBV19 and TRBJ2-3; TRBD1 agrees at 12 bases. With 3 bases clipped from V and 4 bases from J, the junction kept 5 bases outside the gene matches. Germline V lookup: CDR1 LNHDA, CDR2 SQIVND (reference sequence). This CDR3 region has 16 residues. Supplemented by reference TRBV19 and TRBJ2-3, the full variable domain reads DGGITQSPKYLFRKEGQNVTLSCEQNLNHDAMYWYRQDPGQGLRLIYYSQIVNDFQKGDIAEGYSVSREKKESFPLTVTSAQKNPTAFYLCASSIGTGGGADTQYFGPGTRLTVL.

In this sample, this clonotype turned up many times. The chain recombines TRBV29-1 with TRBJ2-4; possible D gene TRBD2, 6 bases. CDR3 length: 12 residues. Germline assignment: CDR1 SQVTM and CDR2 ANQGSEA. Trimming stripped 3 bases from V and 6 bases from J, with 9 bases between. CDR3 sequence (DNA): TGCAGCGTTGAGGCGGGGTTAAACATTCAGTACTTC. Encoded protein: CSVEAGLNIQYF.

This chain uses TRBV2 with TRBJ2-5; 7 bases fit TRBD1. In germline, CDR1 is SNHLY, CDR2 FYNNEI. The trim removed 6 bases at V and 11 bases at J, leaving 15 bases unmatched. The CDR3 is made up of 14 amino acids. CDR3: CASSRRQGMREQYF. The CDR3 DNA is TGTGCCAGCAGCCGACGACAGGGTATGCGAGAGCAGTACTTC.

The chain has TRBV4-1 and TRBJ2-1, with D tentatively TRBD1 (6 bases). The V end was cut by 5 bases, the J end by 4 bases, with 18 bases between. The V gene's germline CDR1 is MGHRA and CDR2 YSYEKL. The CDR3 is 16 residues long. The CDR3 DNA follows: TGCGCCAGCAGCGCCCCGATATTGGACAGATACAATGAGCAGTTCTTC. This codes for CASSAPILDRYNEQFF.

The V gene is TRBV20-1, the J gene TRBJ2-1, with D unclear. Germline assignment: CDR1 DFQATT and CDR2 SNEGSKA (reference sequence). Trimming took 0 bases from V and 14 from J, leaving 14 bases between them. This CDR3 has 12 residues. The CDR3 loop reads CSARDPTSIKFF. DNA of the CDR3: TGCAGTGCTAGAGACCCCACATCGATCAAGTTCTTC.

This clonotype has more than one count but fewer than ten. This chain connects TRBV5-1 to TRBJ2-7, with a tentative D call TRBD2 (6 bases). The germline CDR1 and CDR2 sequences are SGHRS and YFSETQ. Trimming took off 0 bases at V and 7 bases at J, with 20 bases between the two ends. CDR3 length equals 16 residues. The CDR3 loop reads CASSLESRGALNEQYF. The CDR3 nucleotides read TGCGCCAGCAGCTTGGAGTCTCGCGGGGCACTGAATGAGCAGTACTTC. Full variable domain (outside the CDR3, taken from reference TRBV5-1 and TRBJ2-7): KAGVTQTPRYLIKTRGQQVTLSCSPISGHRSVSWYQQTPGQGLQFLFEYFSETQRNKGNFPGRFSGRQFSNSRSEMNVSTLELGDSALYLCASSLESRGALNEQYFGPGTRLTVT.

The chain employs TRBV11-2 and TRBJ2-3; D not certain. Germline CDR1 is SGHAT and CDR2 is FQNNGV. The CDR3 runs 15 residues. The V end was cut by 2 bases, the J end by 0 bases, with 9 bases between. The CDR3 region is CASSLPPLSTDTQYF. In DNA, the CDR3 is TGTGCCAGCAGCTTACCCCCGCTAAGCACAGATACGCAGTATTTT. The full variable domain, its missing parts supplied by reference TRBV11-2 and TRBJ2-3, is EAGVAQSPRYKIIEKRQSVAFWCNPISGHATLYWYQQILGQGPKLLIQFQNNGVVDDSQLPKDRFSAERLKGVDSTLKIQPAKLEDSAVYLCASSLPPLSTDTQYFGPGTRLTVL.

The chain is built from TRBV12-3 or TRBV12-4 and TRBJ2-1; TRBD2 agrees at 11 bases. The V segment lost 5 bases and the J segment 7 bases; nucleotides outside the gene matches: 22. The CDR3 has 20 residues. CDR3 region: CASSPVTSGKLGDRRNEQFF. The CDR3 DNA reads as TGTGCCAGCAGTCCAGTGACTAGCGGGAAGCTGGGGGATCGTCGAAATGAGCAGTTCTTC.

This clonotype has only a few counts. CDR3 bases: TGTGCCAGCAGCCAAGTGATCTCAAGCGGTGGCTACACCTTC. This translates into CASSQVISSGGYTF. The gene calls are TRBV14 and TRBJ1-2; D remains ambiguous. Germline V gene sequence: CDR1 SGHDN, CDR2 FVKESK. The V gene lost 1 base and the J gene lost 7 bases, with 13 bases spanning the gap. The length of the CDR3 is 14 residues.

This clonotype came up a few times. The chain has TRBV28 and TRBJ2-4, with 9 bases fitting TRBD1. The germline CDR1 and CDR2 sequences are MDHEN and SYDVKM. J lost 5 bases, V lost 8 bases, and 7 bases had no gene match. The CDR3 is 14 amino acids. The CDR3 here is CASGTRQGENIQYF. The CDR3, as DNA: TGTGCCAGCGGAACTCGACAGGGGGAAAACATTCAGTACTTC.

The chain couples TRBV7-2 to TRBJ2-2; 11 nucleotides agree with TRBD2. V trimming: 3 bases; J trimming: 5 bases; junction bases outside the gene matches: 5. Germline loops: CDR1 SGHTA, CDR2 FQGNSA. The CDR3 runs 16 residues. The CDR3 loop is CASSFWLAGGTGELFF. In DNA form, the CDR3 reads TGTGCCAGCAGCTTTTGGCTAGCGGGGGGTACCGGGGAGCTGTTTTTT.

There are a few counts of this clonotype. V is TRBV7-9 and J is TRBJ2-3; TRBD2 matches 11 bases. Looked up from germline, CDR1 is SEHNR and CDR2 is FQNEAQ (reference sequence). V lost 1 base, J lost 6 bases, and 3 bases stayed unmatched. The CDR3 totals 15 residues. The CDR3 sequence is CASSLVVAGGDTQYF. The DNA for the CDR3 is TGTGCCAGCAGCTTAGTGGTAGCGGGAGGGGATACGCAGTATTTT.

As DNA, the CDR3 is TGTGCCATCAGTGAGTCACCACATAGCAATCAGCCCCAGCATTTT. It translates to CAISESPHSNQPQHF. This rearrangement joins TRBV10-3 to TRBJ1-5; D call uncertain. With 0 bases removed from V and 0 bases from J, the gap between germline ends came to 6 bases. From germline, CDR1 is ENHRY and CDR2 SYGVKD. This CDR3 is 15 amino acids long.

This clonotype was observed a handful of times. The chain links TRBV12-3 or TRBV12-4 to TRBJ2-3; weak D call: TRBD2 (5 bases). The V and J ends lost 5 bases and 5 bases respectively, with 11 bases between them. This CDR3 spans 13 amino acids. CDR3 nucleotides: TGTGCCAGCAGTCGCGGACGGGGAGATACGCAGTATTTT. Its protein product is CASSRGRGDTQYF.

The genes are TRBV18 and TRBJ2-4, with 7 bases fitting TRBD1. The J call may be faulty, since TRBJ2-7 better matches the DNA end. Germline-derived CDR1 and CDR2 are KGHSH and LQKENI. The CDR3 extends over 15 amino acids. The CDR3 reads CASSSTGNLNYEQYF. DNA of the CDR3: TGTGCCAGCTCATCGACAGGGAACCTAAACTACGAGCAGTACTTC.

The chain uses TRBV7-9 and TRBJ2-3; 7 bases line up with TRBD2. With V trimmed by 0 bases and J by 3 bases, 6 bases remained unmatched. The V gene's germline CDR1 is SEHNR and CDR2 FQNEAQ (reference sequence). The CDR3 spans 16 residues. This CDR3 reads CASSLAGGLGTDTQYF. CDR3 in DNA: TGTGCCAGCAGCTTAGCGGGCGGACTAGGAACAGATACGCAGTATTTT. The full variable domain, with the rest looked up from reference TRBV7-9 and TRBJ2-3, is DTGVSQNPRHKITKRGQNVTFRCDPISEHNRLYWYRQTLGQGPEFLTYFQNEAQLEKSRLLSDRFSAERPKGSFSTLEIQRTEQGDSAMYLCASSLAGGLGTDTQYFGPGTRLTVL.

There are a few counts of this clonotype. This chain joins TRBV14 and TRBJ1-2; D is unresolved. This CDR3 has 12 residues. Germline lookup yields CDR1 SGHDN and CDR2 FVKESK. Trimming left V 5 bases short and J 10 bases short, with 14 bases between. The CDR3 loop reads CASSINNRPYTF. Here the CDR3 DNA reads TGTGCCAGCAGCATAAACAATCGACCCTACACCTTC.

The rearrangement links TRBV3-1 to TRBJ1-5, with D tentatively TRBD1 (5 bases). Per germline, CDR1 LGHDT and CDR2 YNNKEL (reference sequence). The CDR3 loop spans 17 amino acids. The ends were cut back, 0 bases at V and 3 bases at J, with 15 bases in the middle. DNA for the CDR3: TGTGCCAGCAGCCAAGATCCGTGGGGGAGGGACAATCAGCCCCAGCATTTT. Residues: CASSQDPWGRDNQPQHF.

The chain joins TRBV2 to TRBJ2-3; D possibly matches TRBD1 or TRBD2 (7 bases each). Germline CDR1 reads SNHLY; CDR2 reads FYNNEI. V was shortened by 8 bases and J by 6 bases, with 15 bases between the two germline ends. CDR3 length: 13 residues. As DNA, the CDR3 is TGTGCCAGCGAGACGCAGGGGGGGGATACGCAGTATTTT. This sequence encodes CASETQGGDTQYF.

The chain combines TRBV3-1 with TRBJ2-5; D might be TRBD2 (5 bases). The germline V gene has CDR1 LGHDT and CDR2 YNNKEL (reference sequence). V dropped 1 base and J dropped 5 bases, with 11 bases sitting between them. The CDR3 covers 14 residues. For the CDR3, the DNA is TGTGCCAGCAGCCAAGCCCTAGCTAGCGAGACCCAGTACTTC. Translated, it gives CASSQALASETQYF.

This sequence joins TRBV3-1 and TRBJ2-6; unclear D gene. Per the germline V gene, CDR1 is LGHDT and CDR2 is YNNKEL (reference sequence). The ends were cut back, 1 base at V and 4 bases at J, with 11 bases in the middle. The CDR3 covers 16 residues. The CDR3: CASSQGSKVGANVLTF. In DNA form, the CDR3 reads TGTGCCAGCAGCCAAGGGTCAAAAGTGGGGGCCAACGTCCTGACTTTC.

The CDR3 nucleotides read TGTGCCAGCAGCTCGAAAAGATACCCGGACAGGAACTATGGCTACACCTTC. Translated: CASSSKRYPDRNYGYTF. The genes are TRBV13 and TRBJ1-2; TRBD1 matches 7 bases. The V segment lost 4 bases and the J segment 2 bases; nucleotides outside the gene matches: 13. The germline V gene has CDR1 PRHDT and CDR2 FYEKMQ (reference sequence). The CDR3 has 17 amino acids.

The chain employs TRBV6-1 and TRBJ2-1; 8 positions match TRBD2. The J call may be in error: the DNA end matches TRBJ2-7 better. CDR3 size: 15 residues. In germline, CDR1 is MNHNS, CDR2 SASEGT. The CDR3 sequence is CASRDGRGFYNEQYF. In DNA, the CDR3 is TGTGCCAGCAGAGACGGGAGGGGGTTCTACAATGAGCAGTACTTC.

The CDR3, as DNA: TGTGCCAGCGGAGGGAAATGGAATCAGCCCCAGCATTTT. Encoded protein: CASGGKWNQPQHF. This rearrangement joins TRBV12-3 or TRBV12-4 to TRBJ1-5; D is ambiguous. Trimming took 8 bases from V and 4 from J, leaving 12 bases between them. The CDR3 is 13 amino acids.

This clonotype has more than one count but fewer than ten. The chain employs TRBV6-1 and TRBJ2-1; D possibly corresponds to TRBD1 (6 bases). The germline V gene has CDR1 MNHNS and CDR2 SASEGT. V shed 3 bases and J shed 8 bases, with 8 bases lying between them. CDR3 size: 12 residues. The CDR3 nucleotides are TGTGCCAGCAGTGAGAGGGGGTATGAGCAGTTCTTC. Amino acids: CASSERGYEQFF.

As regards this clonotype: At one end, the junction sequence differs from germline, possibly due to a read error. The chain joins TRBV4-2 to TRBJ1-2; the D is unclear. CDR3 length: 12 residues. Looked up from germline, CDR1 is LGHNA and CDR2 is YNFKEQ. Written as DNA, the CDR3 is TGTGCCAGCAGCCAAGAAACCTATGGCCACACCTTC. Protein product: CASSQETYGHTF.

The chain carries TRBV6-6 and TRBJ2-1; 8 nucleotides match TRBD1. Trimming took 8 bases from V and 2 from J; bases not matched to a gene: 8. Per the germline V gene, CDR1 is MNHNY and CDR2 is SVGAGI (reference sequence). The CDR3 contains 15 residues. CDR3 coding DNA: TGTGCCAGCGGGCAAAGACAGGGGACCTACAATGAGCAGTTCTTC. As protein: CASGQRQGTYNEQFF.

This clonotype occurred a few times. The chain employs TRBV11-2 and TRBJ2-5; D is perhaps TRBD2 (5 bases). The closer fit of TRBJ2-7 to the DNA end suggests the J call may be wrong. Germline CDR1 and CDR2: SGHAT and FQNNGV. There are 16 residues in the CDR3. CDR3 protein: CASSAPQRSLRPEQYF. The CDR3 DNA is TGTGCCAGCAGCGCCCCTCAGCGGTCGCTGCGTCCCGAGCAGTACTTC.